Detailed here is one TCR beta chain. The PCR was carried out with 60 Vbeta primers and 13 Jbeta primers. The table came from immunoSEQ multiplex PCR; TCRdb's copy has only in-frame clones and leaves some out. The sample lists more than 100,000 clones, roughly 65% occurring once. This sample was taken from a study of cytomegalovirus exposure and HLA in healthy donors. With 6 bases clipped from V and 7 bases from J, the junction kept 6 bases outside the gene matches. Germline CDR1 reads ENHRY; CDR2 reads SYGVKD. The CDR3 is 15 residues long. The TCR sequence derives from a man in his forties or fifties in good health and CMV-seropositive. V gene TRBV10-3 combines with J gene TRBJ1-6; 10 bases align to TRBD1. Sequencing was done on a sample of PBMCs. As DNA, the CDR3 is TGTGCCATCAGGGAGACAGGGGGCAAGAATTCACCCCTCCACTTT. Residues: CAIRETGGKNSPLHF.